This is a list of T cell receptor beta chains from one sample in a study of tumor and adjacent non-tumor tissue in lung cancer. Each CDR3 protein is one row after TCRdb ran MiXCR on the multiplex PCR reads. The table has some 93,000 distinct CDR3 sequences, around 71% seen once. The specimen was lung tumor tissue. These receptors were obtained from a man in his 60s with non-small cell lung cancer. CDR3s include the opening cysteine and the closing phenylalanine or tryptophan. D genes are given only for firm matches. Some rows mark clone size as missing; the rest say once, few, many or name a class of expanded clone.

d_gene: TRBD1; j_gene: TRBJ2-1; v_gene: TRBV7-9; abundance: few; CDR3aa: CASSLDGTGGEHEQFF; CDR3nt: TGTGCCAGCAGCTTGGACGGGACAGGGGGAGAACATGAGCAGTTCTTC
d_gene: .; j_gene: TRBJ1-5; v_gene: TRBV19; abundance: .; CDR3aa: CASSIRGEGNQPQHF; CDR3nt: TGTGCCAGTAGTATCCGGGGCGAGGGCAATCAGCCCCAGCATTTT
d_gene: TRBD1; j_gene: TRBJ1-2; v_gene: TRBV29-1; abundance: many; CDR3aa: CSVGTGDSGSYGYTF; CDR3nt: TGCAGCGTTGGGACAGGGGATAGCGGGAGCTATGGCTACACCTTC
d_gene: .; j_gene: TRBJ2-1; v_gene: TRBV4-2; abundance: once; CDR3aa: CASSQRTRGSSYNEQFF; CDR3nt: TGTGCCAGCAGTCAAAGGACTAGGGGGAGCTCCTACAATGAGCAGTTCTTC
d_gene: .; j_gene: TRBJ1-2; v_gene: TRBV29-1; abundance: .; CDR3aa: CSVDRGPGYAF; CDR3nt: TGCAGCGTTGATCGGGGACCTGGCTACGCCTTC
d_gene: .; j_gene: TRBJ1-2; v_gene: TRBV6-1; abundance: many; CDR3aa: CASSERGYGYTF; CDR3nt: TGTGCCAGCAGTGAAAGGGGCTATGGCTACACCTTC
d_gene: TRBD2; j_gene: TRBJ2-7; v_gene: TRBV28; abundance: .; CDR3aa: CASGLAGIYEQYF; CDR3nt: TGTGCCAGCGGACTAGCGGGGATCTACGAGCAGTACTTC
d_gene: .; j_gene: TRBJ2-3; v_gene: TRBV6-6; abundance: .; CDR3aa: CANSLSRVGNTDTQYF; CDR3nt: TGTGCCAACAGCCTATCTCGGGTAGGGAACACAGATACGCAGTATTTT
d_gene: .; j_gene: TRBJ1-2; v_gene: TRBV6-5; abundance: .; CDR3aa: CVSSYCTGRDYGYTF; CDR3nt: TGTGTTAGCAGTTACTGTACAGGGCGCGACTATGGCTACACCTTC
d_gene: .; j_gene: TRBJ1-5; v_gene: TRBV6-1; abundance: .; CDR3aa: CASSDGIGRHPQHF; CDR3nt: TGTGCCAGCAGCGACGGGATAGGGAGGCACCCCCAGCATTTT
d_gene: .; j_gene: TRBJ1-5; v_gene: TRBV6-2/TRBV6-3; abundance: .; CDR3aa: CGSSDSGGSGNQPQHF; CDR3nt: TGTGGCAGCAGTGACTCCGGGGGCTCGGGCAATCAGCCCCAGCATTTT
d_gene: .; j_gene: TRBJ1-4; v_gene: TRBV11-2; abundance: medium-sized; CDR3aa: CASSRATTNEKLFF; CDR3nt: TGTGCCAGCAGCCGAGCAACAACTAATGAAAAACTGTTTTTT
d_gene: .; j_gene: TRBJ2-7; v_gene: TRBV5-4; abundance: .; CDR3aa: CASSLGTSIGTYEQYF; CDR3nt: TGTGCCAGCAGCTTGGGAACTAGCATTGGAACCTACGAGCAGTACTTC
d_gene: TRBD2; j_gene: TRBJ2-7; v_gene: TRBV6-5; abundance: few; CDR3aa: CAVGRRLACSYEQYF; CDR3nt: TGTGCCGTCGGAAGGAGACTAGCATGTTCTTACGAGCAGTACTTC
d_gene: TRBD2; j_gene: TRBJ2-1; v_gene: TRBV14; abundance: .; CDR3aa: CASSPGLAGAYEQFF; CDR3nt: TGTGCCAGCAGCCCGGGACTAGCGGGAGCTTATGAGCAGTTCTTC
d_gene: .; j_gene: TRBJ1-3; v_gene: TRBV5-1; abundance: .; CDR3aa: CVSSLAGQRSSGNTIYF; CDR3nt: TGCGTCAGTAGCTTGGCAGGACAGCGGAGCTCTGGAAACACCATATATTTT
d_gene: .; j_gene: TRBJ1-6; v_gene: TRBV28; abundance: once; CDR3aa: CASSFNSSYNSPLHF; CDR3nt: TGTGCCAGCAGTTTCAATAGCTCCTATAATTCACCCCTCCACTTT
d_gene: .; j_gene: TRBJ2-1; v_gene: TRBV11-1; abundance: .; CDR3aa: CANRFRQVSYNEQFF; CDR3nt: TGTGCCAACAGATTTAGGCAGGTCTCCTACAATGAGCAGTTCTTC
d_gene: TRBD2; j_gene: TRBJ2-3; v_gene: TRBV5-5; abundance: .; CDR3aa: CASSRLAGVNTDTQYF; CDR3nt: TGTGCCAGCAGCCGACTAGCTGGGGTCAACACAGATACGCAGTATTTT
d_gene: .; j_gene: TRBJ2-7; v_gene: TRBV20-1; abundance: few; CDR3aa: CSASRRSSYNEQYF; CDR3nt: TGCAGTGCTAGCCGCAGGAGCTCCTACAATGAGCAGTACTTC
d_gene: .; j_gene: TRBJ1-2; v_gene: TRBV29-1; abundance: .; CDR3aa: CSVEDLRSGFGYTF; CDR3nt: TGCAGCGTTGAAGATCTAAGGTCAGGGTTTGGCTACACTTTC